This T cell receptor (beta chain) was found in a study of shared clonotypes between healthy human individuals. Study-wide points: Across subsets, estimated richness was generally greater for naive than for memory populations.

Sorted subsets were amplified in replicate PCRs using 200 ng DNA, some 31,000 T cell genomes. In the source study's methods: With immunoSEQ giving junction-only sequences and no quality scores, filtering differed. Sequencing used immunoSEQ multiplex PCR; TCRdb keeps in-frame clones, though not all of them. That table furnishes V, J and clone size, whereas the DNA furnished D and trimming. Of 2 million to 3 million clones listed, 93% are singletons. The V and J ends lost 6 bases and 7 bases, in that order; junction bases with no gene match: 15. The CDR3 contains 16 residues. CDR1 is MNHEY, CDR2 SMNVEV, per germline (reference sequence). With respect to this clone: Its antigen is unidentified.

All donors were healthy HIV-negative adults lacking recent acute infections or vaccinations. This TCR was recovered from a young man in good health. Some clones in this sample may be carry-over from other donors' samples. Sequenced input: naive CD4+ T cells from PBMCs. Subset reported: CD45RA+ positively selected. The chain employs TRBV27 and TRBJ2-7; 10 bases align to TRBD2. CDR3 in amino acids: CASRRGILAGLGEQYF. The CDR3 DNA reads TGTGCCAGCAGACGCGGAATACTAGCGGGACTAGGGGAGCAGTACTTC.